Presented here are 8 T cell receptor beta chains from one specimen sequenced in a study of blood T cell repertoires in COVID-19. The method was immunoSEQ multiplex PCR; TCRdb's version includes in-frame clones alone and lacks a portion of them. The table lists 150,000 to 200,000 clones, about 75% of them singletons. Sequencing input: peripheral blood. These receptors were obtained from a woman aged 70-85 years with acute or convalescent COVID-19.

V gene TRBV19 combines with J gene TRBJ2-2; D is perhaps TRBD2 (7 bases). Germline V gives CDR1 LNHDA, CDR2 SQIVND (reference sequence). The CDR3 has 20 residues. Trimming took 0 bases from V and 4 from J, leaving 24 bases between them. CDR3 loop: CASSIEGGGRIERGTGELFF. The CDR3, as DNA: TGTGCCAGTAGTATAGAAGGGGGGGGCCGTATTGAGAGGGGCACCGGGGAGCTGTTTTTT.

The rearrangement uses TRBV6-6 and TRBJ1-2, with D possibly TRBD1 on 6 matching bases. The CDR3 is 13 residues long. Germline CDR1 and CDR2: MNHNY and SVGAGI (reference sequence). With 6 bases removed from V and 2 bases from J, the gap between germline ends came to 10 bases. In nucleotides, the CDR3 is TGTGCCAGCAGCTTAACAGGGAACTATGGCTACACCTTC. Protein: CASSLTGNYGYTF.

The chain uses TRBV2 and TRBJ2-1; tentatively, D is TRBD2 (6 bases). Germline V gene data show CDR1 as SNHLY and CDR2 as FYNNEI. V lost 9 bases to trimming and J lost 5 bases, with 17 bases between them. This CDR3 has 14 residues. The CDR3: CARTKTGSHNEQFF. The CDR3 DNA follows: TGTGCCAGAACTAAGACCGGGAGTCACAATGAGCAGTTCTTC.

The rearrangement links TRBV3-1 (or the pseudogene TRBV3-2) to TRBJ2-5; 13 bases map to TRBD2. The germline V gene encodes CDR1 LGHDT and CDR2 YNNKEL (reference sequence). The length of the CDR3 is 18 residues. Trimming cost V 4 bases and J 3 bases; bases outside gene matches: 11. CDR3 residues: CASSPRTSGRKLEETQYF. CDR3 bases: TGTGCCAGCAGCCCACGGACTAGCGGGAGAAAACTGGAAGAGACCCAGTACTTC.

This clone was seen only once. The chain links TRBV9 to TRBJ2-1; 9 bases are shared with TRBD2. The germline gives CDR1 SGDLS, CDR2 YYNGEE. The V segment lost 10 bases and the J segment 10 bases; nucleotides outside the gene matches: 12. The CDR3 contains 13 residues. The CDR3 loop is CASGLAGVGEQFF. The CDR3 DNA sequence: TGTGCCTCGGGATTAGCGGGAGTGGGGGAGCAGTTCTTC.

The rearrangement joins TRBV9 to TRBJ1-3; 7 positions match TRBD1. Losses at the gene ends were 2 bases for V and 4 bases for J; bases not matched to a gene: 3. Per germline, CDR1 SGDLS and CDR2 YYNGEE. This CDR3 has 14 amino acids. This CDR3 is CASSVGTVGNTIYF. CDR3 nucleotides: TGTGCCAGCAGCGTTGGGACAGTCGGAAACACCATATATTTT.

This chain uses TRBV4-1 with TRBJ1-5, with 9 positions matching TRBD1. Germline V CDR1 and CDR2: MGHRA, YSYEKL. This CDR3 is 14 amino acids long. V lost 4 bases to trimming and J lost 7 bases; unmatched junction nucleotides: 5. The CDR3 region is CASSRTGVKQPQHF. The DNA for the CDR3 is TGCGCCAGCAGCCGGACAGGGGTAAAGCAGCCCCAGCATTTT.

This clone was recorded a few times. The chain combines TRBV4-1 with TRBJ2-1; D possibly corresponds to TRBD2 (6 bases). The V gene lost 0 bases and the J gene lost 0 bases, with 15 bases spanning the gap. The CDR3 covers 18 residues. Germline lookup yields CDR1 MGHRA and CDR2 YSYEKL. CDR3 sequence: CASSQDVGRGSSYNEQFF. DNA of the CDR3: TGCGCCAGCAGCCAAGACGTGGGGCGGGGAAGCTCCTACAATGAGCAGTTCTTC.